The source of this T cell receptor beta chain is a study of regulatory T cells in long-lasting Graves disease. For the study at large: Recently diagnosed Graves' patients had received antithyroid drugs for under 3 months.

This clonotype showed up many times. HTBI primers from iRepertoire and Arm-PCR of CDR3 regions yielded the TCR beta libraries. From the multiplex PCR reads, TCRdb called clonotypes with MiXCR, one entry per CDR3 protein. The sample lists roughly 420,000 distinct CDR3 sequences, roughly 15% seen once, with around a quarter in the top ten. The CDR3 loop spans 17 amino acids. Germline V gene lookup returns CDR1 SEHNR and CDR2 FQNEAQ (reference sequence). Trimming cost V 6 bases and J 0 bases; bases outside gene matches: 9. The time point denotes: newly diagnosed GD, antithyroid drugs for less than 3 months. Extracted RNA from PBMCs served as the source of the TCR library. These data also featured in a second study, about T cells in Graves' hyperthyroidism and ophthalmopathy. Turning to that study: The authors deemed Graves' hyperthyroidism stable absent ophthalmopathy progression within 18 months. Patients with uncontrolled infections, other autoimmune diseases, pregnancy or lactation were excluded.

The sequence was obtained from a woman aged 18-29 years with Graves disease. The input for sequencing was peripheral blood mononuclear cells (PBMCs), taken at new diagnosis, from a patient treated with antithyroid drugs. The V gene is TRBV7-9, the J gene TRBJ2-2; 8 bases are a match to TRBD2. The CDR3 coding sequence is TGTGCCAGCAGGGGGCTCCGGGAGGGGGCGAACACCGGGGAGCTGTTTTTT. Its protein product is CASRGLREGANTGELFF.